This is a list of T cell receptor beta chains from one sample in a study of blood T cell repertoires in COVID-19. The protocol was immunoSEQ multiplex PCR, while the TCRdb copy is restricted to in-frame clones and leaves out a portion. The data contain about 190,000 clones, 75% to 90% of them singletons. The sequenced sample consisted of peripheral blood. The receptors shown here come from a man in his forties with acute or convalescent COVID-19. CDR3s include the opening cysteine and the closing phenylalanine or tryptophan. D genes are given only for firm matches. Size is stated for part of the rows, as once, few or many counts, or as a class when the clone is expanded.

d_gene: NA
abundance: NA
v_gene: TRBV5-6
j_gene: TRBJ1-6
CDR3nt: TGTGCCAGCAGCGGGGGCAATTCACCCCTCCACTTT
CDR3aa: CASSGGNSPLHF

d_gene: TRBD1
abundance: NA
v_gene: TRBV3-1/TRBV3-2
j_gene: TRBJ2-1
CDR3nt: TGTGCCAGCAGCCAATCCGGGACAGGGCCCTACAATGAGCAGTTCTTC
CDR3aa: CASSQSGTGPYNEQFF

d_gene: NA
abundance: NA
v_gene: TRBV5-1
j_gene: TRBJ1-5
CDR3nt: TGCGCCAGCAGCCTTGACAGTAATAGCAATCAGCCCCAGCATTTT
CDR3aa: CASSLDSNSNQPQHF

d_gene: TRBD1
abundance: NA
v_gene: TRBV6-5
j_gene: TRBJ1-4
CDR3nt: TGTGCCGGACAGGGCGCTGAAAAACTGTTTTTT
CDR3aa: CAGQGAEKLFF

d_gene: TRBD2
abundance: few
v_gene: TRBV4-2
j_gene: TRBJ2-5
CDR3nt: TGTGCCAGCAGCCAAGAGCTAGCGGGGGGGGCTAATCAAGAGACCCAGTACTTC
CDR3aa: CASSQELAGGANQETQYF

d_gene: TRBD1
abundance: NA
v_gene: TRBV27
j_gene: TRBJ1-1
CDR3nt: TGTGCCAGCAGTTTATGGGCAGGGACAGCGAACACTGAAGCTTTCTTT
CDR3aa: CASSLWAGTANTEAFF

d_gene: NA
abundance: NA
v_gene: TRBV7-9
j_gene: TRBJ1-2
CDR3nt: TGTGCCAGCAGCTTAACGGGGGAGGGCTATGGCTACACCTTC
CDR3aa: CASSLTGEGYGYTF

d_gene: TRBD1
abundance: NA
v_gene: TRBV4-1
j_gene: TRBJ2-7
CDR3nt: TGCGCCAGCAGCCAAGAGAGTTTGGGACAGGGAAACTACGAGCAGTACTTC
CDR3aa: CASSQESLGQGNYEQYF

d_gene: TRBD2
abundance: NA
v_gene: TRBV5-8
j_gene: TRBJ2-5
CDR3nt: TGTGCCAGCAGCGCCGGGACTAGCGGGGAAGAGACCCAGTACTTC
CDR3aa: CASSAGTSGEETQYF

d_gene: NA
abundance: NA
v_gene: TRBV5-4
j_gene: TRBJ1-4
CDR3nt: TGTGCCAGCAGCCGGGGTAGACCCTCTGGAGGTGAAAAACTGTTTTTT
CDR3aa: CASSRGRPSGGEKLFF

d_gene: TRBD2
abundance: NA
v_gene: TRBV29-1
j_gene: TRBJ2-3
CDR3nt: TGCAGCGTTGAAGATCCCCTAGCGGGGCGCACAGATACGCAGTATTTT
CDR3aa: CSVEDPLAGRTDTQYF

d_gene: NA
abundance: NA
v_gene: TRBV4-2
j_gene: TRBJ2-5
CDR3nt: TGTGCCAGCAGCCAAGATAGGAGGGGTCTCCAAGAGACCCAGTACTTC
CDR3aa: CASSQDRRGLQETQYF

d_gene: NA
abundance: once
v_gene: TRBV10-3
j_gene: TRBJ2-2
CDR3nt: TGTGCCATCAGACAGGGCTCACTCCCCCACACCGGGGAGCTGTTTTTT
CDR3aa: CAIRQGSLPHTGELFF

d_gene: TRBD1
abundance: NA
v_gene: TRBV10-3
j_gene: TRBJ1-3
CDR3nt: TGTGCCATCGCCCCGGGACAGGGAATTGGAAACACCATATATTTT
CDR3aa: CAIAPGQGIGNTIYF

d_gene: TRBD1
abundance: NA
v_gene: TRBV2
j_gene: TRBJ2-5
CDR3nt: TGTGCCAGCGGGGGACAGAGGGAGACCCAGTACTTC
CDR3aa: CASGGQRETQYF

d_gene: NA
abundance: NA
v_gene: TRBV11-3
j_gene: TRBJ2-7
CDR3nt: TGTGCCAGCAGCCGTTACGCAGGGGAGCAGTACTTC
CDR3aa: CASSRYAGEQYF

d_gene: TRBD2
abundance: NA
v_gene: TRBV20-1
j_gene: TRBJ2-3
CDR3nt: TGCAGTGCTAGTAGCAGCGCTAGCGGGGATCTAGACACAGATACGCAGTATTTT
CDR3aa: CSASSSASGDLDTDTQYF

d_gene: NA
abundance: NA
v_gene: TRBV7-2
j_gene: TRBJ2-5
CDR3nt: TGTGCCAGCAGCTTAGGCCAGTGGGAGACCCAGTACTTC
CDR3aa: CASSLGQWETQYF

d_gene: TRBD2
abundance: NA
v_gene: TRBV9
j_gene: TRBJ2-1
CDR3nt: TGTGCCAGCAGCGGGACTAGCGGCCACAATGAGCAGTTCTTC
CDR3aa: CASSGTSGHNEQFF

d_gene: NA
abundance: NA
v_gene: TRBV2
j_gene: TRBJ1-2
CDR3nt: TGTGCCAGCAGTGAGGGGGGGAACTATGGCTACACCTTC
CDR3aa: CASSEGGNYGYTF

d_gene: NA
abundance: NA
v_gene: TRBV28
j_gene: TRBJ1-5
CDR3nt: TGTGCCAGCAGTCCCGGGGGGGTCAATCAGCCCCAGCATTTT
CDR3aa: CASSPGGVNQPQHF

d_gene: NA
abundance: NA
v_gene: TRBV4-1
j_gene: TRBJ1-6
CDR3nt: TGCGCCAGCAGCCAACCCGTCGGGAATTCACCCCTCCACTTT
CDR3aa: CASSQPVGNSPLHF

d_gene: TRBD1
abundance: once
v_gene: TRBV4-3
j_gene: TRBJ2-7
CDR3nt: TGCGCCAGCAGCCATCCTTTGCCGGGACAGTCCTACGAGCAGTACTTC
CDR3aa: CASSHPLPGQSYEQYF

d_gene: TRBD1
abundance: NA
v_gene: TRBV18
j_gene: TRBJ1-5
CDR3nt: TGTGCCAGCTCACCCTGGGACAGGGGGAATCAGCCCCAGCATTTT
CDR3aa: CASSPWDRGNQPQHF

d_gene: TRBD1
abundance: NA
v_gene: TRBV5-6
j_gene: TRBJ2-7
CDR3nt: TGTGCCAGCAGCGGGACAGGGCGCTACGAGCAGTACTTC
CDR3aa: CASSGTGRYEQYF

d_gene: NA
abundance: NA
v_gene: TRBV4-2
j_gene: TRBJ2-7
CDR3nt: TGTGCCAGCAGCCAAGATGTTATGGCGGGATTAACCCACTACGAGCAGTACTTC
CDR3aa: CASSQDVMAGLTHYEQYF

d_gene: TRBD2
abundance: NA
v_gene: TRBV10-3
j_gene: TRBJ2-7
CDR3nt: TGTGCCATCAGCTCAAGACTAGCGGGGGAGGACGAGCAGTACTTC
CDR3aa: CAISSRLAGEDEQYF

d_gene: NA
abundance: NA
v_gene: TRBV5-6
j_gene: TRBJ1-1
CDR3nt: TGTGCCAGCAGCTGGGGCGGGGGCATGACTGAAGCTTTCTTT
CDR3aa: CASSWGGGMTEAFF

d_gene: NA
abundance: NA
v_gene: TRBV2
j_gene: TRBJ2-7
CDR3nt: TGTGCCAGCAATGGAGGGGGCATCCACGAGCAGTACTTC
CDR3aa: CASNGGGIHEQYF

d_gene: NA
abundance: once
v_gene: TRBV20-1
j_gene: TRBJ2-1
CDR3nt: TGCAGTGCTAAGGAGCGCAATGAGCAGTTCTTC
CDR3aa: CSAKERNEQFF

d_gene: TRBD2
abundance: NA
v_gene: TRBV2
j_gene: TRBJ2-7
CDR3nt: TGTGCCAGCAGTGAATTGAGCGGGGGGTTCTACGAGCAGTACTTC
CDR3aa: CASSELSGGFYEQYF

d_gene: NA
abundance: NA
v_gene: TRBV5-1
j_gene: TRBJ1-1
CDR3nt: TGCGCCAGCAGCTTGTTAGGGGTGGATGAAGCTTTCTTT
CDR3aa: CASSLLGVDEAFF

d_gene: TRBD1
abundance: NA
v_gene: TRBV29-1
j_gene: TRBJ1-1
CDR3nt: TGCAGCGCAGCCGCCGGGACAGCGAACACTGAAGCTTTCTTT
CDR3aa: CSAAAGTANTEAFF

d_gene: NA
abundance: NA
v_gene: TRBV25-1
j_gene: TRBJ2-7
CDR3nt: TGTGCCAGCAGTGGGGGGCGCATTTACGAGCAGTACTTC
CDR3aa: CASSGGRIYEQYF

d_gene: TRBD1
abundance: NA
v_gene: TRBV14
j_gene: TRBJ1-2
CDR3nt: TGTGCCAGCAGCCATGGGGACAGGGACTACACCTTC
CDR3aa: CASSHGDRDYTF